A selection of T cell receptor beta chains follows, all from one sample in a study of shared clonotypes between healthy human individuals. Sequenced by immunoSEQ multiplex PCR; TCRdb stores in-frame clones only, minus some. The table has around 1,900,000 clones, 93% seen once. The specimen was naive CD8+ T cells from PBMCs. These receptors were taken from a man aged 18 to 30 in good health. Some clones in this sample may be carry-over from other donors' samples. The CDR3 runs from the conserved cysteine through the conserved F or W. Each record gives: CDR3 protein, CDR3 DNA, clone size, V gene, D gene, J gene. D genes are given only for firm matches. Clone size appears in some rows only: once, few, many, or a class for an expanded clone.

CDR3 protein: CASSPRDSSYEQYF
CDR3 DNA: TGTGCCAGCAGCCCCCGGGACTCTTCCTACGAGCAGTACTTC
clone size: .
V gene: TRBV7-9
D gene: .
J gene: TRBJ2-7

CDR3 protein: CASSYSLGVGEQYF
CDR3 DNA: TGTGCCAGCAGTTACTCTCTGGGGGTGGGCGAGCAGTACTTC
clone size: .
V gene: TRBV6-5
D gene: .
J gene: TRBJ2-7

CDR3 protein: CASSLAPHPNTEAFF
CDR3 DNA: TGTGCCAGCAGCTTAGCGCCACACCCGAACACTGAAGCTTTCTTT
clone size: .
V gene: TRBV7-9
D gene: .
J gene: TRBJ1-1

CDR3 protein: CASSRIPGATDTQYF
CDR3 DNA: TGTGCCAGCAGCCGCATCCCCGGAGCCACAGATACGCAGTATTTT
clone size: .
V gene: TRBV7-8
D gene: .
J gene: TRBJ2-3

CDR3 protein: CASSVSGDGYTF
CDR3 DNA: TGTGCCAGCAGCGTATCTGGGGATGGCTACACCTTC
clone size: .
V gene: TRBV9
D gene: .
J gene: TRBJ1-2

CDR3 protein: CASSLGVRLSRPEQFF
CDR3 DNA: TGTGCCAGCAGCTTAGGAGTTCGCCTCTCCCGCCCAGAGCAGTTCTTC
clone size: .
V gene: TRBV11-3
D gene: .
J gene: TRBJ2-1

CDR3 protein: CASHQGDRVETQYF
CDR3 DNA: TGTGCCAGCCATCAAGGGGACAGGGTGGAGACCCAGTACTTC
clone size: .
V gene: TRBV2
D gene: TRBD1
J gene: TRBJ2-5

CDR3 protein: CASSIRAASGTEAFF
CDR3 DNA: TGTGCCAGCAGTATCAGGGCGGCTAGTGGGACTGAAGCTTTCTTT
clone size: .
V gene: TRBV27
D gene: .
J gene: TRBJ1-1

CDR3 protein: CASSYIHEQFF
CDR3 DNA: TGTGCCAGCAGTTATATCCATGAGCAGTTCTTC
clone size: .
V gene: TRBV6-5
D gene: .
J gene: TRBJ2-1

CDR3 protein: CASRPDSAYGYTF
CDR3 DNA: TGTGCCAGCAGGCCCGACAGTGCCTATGGCTACACCTTC
clone size: .
V gene: TRBV7-9
D gene: .
J gene: TRBJ1-2

CDR3 protein: CASSQGSSQYEQYF
CDR3 DNA: TGTGCCAGCAGCCAGGGATCTTCTCAATACGAGCAGTACTTC
clone size: .
V gene: TRBV4-2
D gene: .
J gene: TRBJ2-7

CDR3 protein: CSGMNTEAFF
CDR3 DNA: TGCAGTGGAATGAACACTGAAGCTTTCTTT
clone size: few
V gene: TRBV29-1
D gene: .
J gene: TRBJ1-1

CDR3 protein: CASSQQLREPQHF
CDR3 DNA: TGCGCCAGCAGCCAACAGCTGCGGGAGCCCCAGCATTTT
clone size: few
V gene: TRBV4-3
D gene: .
J gene: TRBJ1-5

CDR3 protein: CASSLAQTRPIGTQYF
CDR3 DNA: TGCGCCAGCAGCTTGGCTCAGACCCGCCCAATAGGTACGCAGTATTTT
clone size: .
V gene: TRBV5-1
D gene: .
J gene: TRBJ2-3

CDR3 protein: CASSSRTGVADTQYF
CDR3 DNA: TGCGCCAGCAGCTCAAGAACAGGGGTAGCAGATACGCAGTATTTT
clone size: .
V gene: TRBV5-1
D gene: TRBD1
J gene: TRBJ2-3

CDR3 protein: CSVVTGDETQYF
CDR3 DNA: TGCAGCGTCGTTACAGGGGATGAGACCCAGTACTTC
clone size: .
V gene: TRBV29-1
D gene: TRBD1
J gene: TRBJ2-5

CDR3 protein: CATSRVPEGPLEQYF
CDR3 DNA: TGTGCCACCAGCAGAGTACCGGAGGGGCCTCTCGAGCAGTACTTC
clone size: .
V gene: TRBV15
D gene: .
J gene: TRBJ2-7

CDR3 protein: CASSLSGTNEKLFF
CDR3 DNA: TGTGCCAGCAGCTTATCGGGTACGAATGAAAAACTGTTTTTT
clone size: .
V gene: TRBV7-9
D gene: .
J gene: TRBJ1-4

CDR3 protein: CASSLTSRYTEAFF
CDR3 DNA: TGTGCCAGCAGCTTAACTAGTCGGTACACTGAAGCTTTCTTT
clone size: .
V gene: TRBV7-3
D gene: .
J gene: TRBJ1-1

CDR3 protein: CASSSAAGSYEQYF
CDR3 DNA: TGCGCCAGCAGCTCCGCGGCGGGGTCCTACGAGCAGTACTTC
clone size: .
V gene: TRBV5-1
D gene: .
J gene: TRBJ2-7

CDR3 protein: CASSRSDRVTDTQYF
CDR3 DNA: TGCGCCAGCAGCCGCTCCGACAGGGTAACAGATACGCAGTATTTT
clone size: .
V gene: TRBV5-1
D gene: TRBD1
J gene: TRBJ2-3

CDR3 protein: CASSYGHLSYEQYF
CDR3 DNA: TGTGCCAGCAGTTACGGTCACTTGTCCTACGAGCAGTACTTC
clone size: .
V gene: TRBV6-5
D gene: .
J gene: TRBJ2-7

CDR3 protein: CASSVGAGDYEQYF
CDR3 DNA: TGTGCCAGCAGCGTAGGGGCGGGGGACTACGAGCAGTACTTC
clone size: .
V gene: TRBV9
D gene: TRBD2
J gene: TRBJ2-7

CDR3 protein: CASSSRNTGELFF
CDR3 DNA: TGTGCCAGCAGTTCCCGGAACACCGGGGAGCTGTTTTTT
clone size: few
V gene: TRBV27
D gene: .
J gene: TRBJ2-2

CDR3 protein: CASSFSRYNEQFF
CDR3 DNA: TGTGCCAGCAGTTTTTCCCGGTACAATGAGCAGTTCTTC
clone size: .
V gene: TRBV27
D gene: .
J gene: TRBJ2-1

CDR3 protein: CASSLVAGGPYEQYF
CDR3 DNA: TGTGCCAGCAGCTTGGTGGCAGGGGGGCCCTACGAGCAGTACTTC
clone size: .
V gene: TRBV5-5
D gene: .
J gene: TRBJ2-7

CDR3 protein: CASSQGRYTGELFF
CDR3 DNA: TGTGCCAGCAGCCAGGGACGCTACACCGGGGAGCTGTTTTTT
clone size: .
V gene: TRBV11-3
D gene: .
J gene: TRBJ2-2

CDR3 protein: CASSPAGYPNTEAFF
CDR3 DNA: TGTGCCAGCTCACCAGCAGGGTACCCGAACACTGAAGCTTTCTTT
clone size: .
V gene: TRBV18
D gene: .
J gene: TRBJ1-1

CDR3 protein: CASSEGGGQPQHF
CDR3 DNA: TGTGCCAGCAGTGAGGGAGGTGGTCAGCCCCAGCATTTT
clone size: few
V gene: TRBV25-1
D gene: .
J gene: TRBJ1-5

CDR3 protein: CGGGRGPYYNEQFF
CDR3 DNA: TGCGGAGGAGGCAGAGGGCCCTACTACAATGAGCAGTTCTTC
clone size: .
V gene: TRBV10-3
D gene: .
J gene: TRBJ2-1

CDR3 protein: CASSMLGWGNTGELFF
CDR3 DNA: TGTGCCAGTAGTATGTTGGGGTGGGGGAACACCGGGGAGCTGTTTTTT
clone size: .
V gene: TRBV19
D gene: .
J gene: TRBJ2-2

CDR3 protein: CASSVGSNEQFF
CDR3 DNA: TGTGCCAGCAGCGTAGGGAGTAATGAGCAGTTCTTC
clone size: .
V gene: TRBV9
D gene: .
J gene: TRBJ2-1

CDR3 protein: CASSEGQGQETQYF
CDR3 DNA: TGTGCCAGCAGTGAGGGGCAGGGGCAAGAGACCCAGTACTTC
clone size: .
V gene: TRBV2
D gene: .
J gene: TRBJ2-5

CDR3 protein: CATTPLISNYGYTF
CDR3 DNA: TGTGCCACCACACCGCTGATCAGTAACTATGGCTACACCTTC
clone size: .
V gene: TRBV6-5
D gene: .
J gene: TRBJ1-2

CDR3 protein: CASSSPRGVGTEAFF
CDR3 DNA: TGTGCCAGCAGCTCGCCTCGAGGTGTGGGCACTGAAGCTTTCTTT
clone size: few
V gene: TRBV7-9
D gene: .
J gene: TRBJ1-1

CDR3 protein: CASSQEWGREQFF
CDR3 DNA: TGCGCCAGCAGCCAAGAGTGGGGAAGGGAGCAGTTCTTC
clone size: .
V gene: TRBV4-3
D gene: .
J gene: TRBJ2-1

CDR3 protein: CASSHMVEGDSYEQYF
CDR3 DNA: TGTGCCAGCAGCCACATGGTGGAGGGGGACTCCTACGAGCAGTACTTC
clone size: .
V gene: TRBV7-8
D gene: .
J gene: TRBJ2-7

CDR3 protein: CASSPSGTGGSYGYTF
CDR3 DNA: TGTGCCAGCAGCCCATCCGGGACAGGGGGATCCTATGGCTACACCTTC
clone size: .
V gene: TRBV7-8
D gene: TRBD1
J gene: TRBJ1-2

CDR3 protein: CSVKARATEAFF
CDR3 DNA: TGCAGCGTTAAGGCCCGGGCCACTGAAGCTTTCTTT
clone size: .
V gene: TRBV29-1
D gene: .
J gene: TRBJ1-1

CDR3 protein: CASSLSLAGGRNEQFF
CDR3 DNA: TGTGCCAGCAGTTTGTCCCTAGCGGGAGGGCGGAATGAGCAGTTCTTC
clone size: .
V gene: TRBV27
D gene: TRBD2
J gene: TRBJ2-1